These 28 T cell receptor beta chains were sequenced from one sample in a study of blood T cell repertoires in COVID-19 (dated by TCRdb to the early 2020s). The library was prepared using the immunoSEQ multiplex PCR assay. TCRdb mirrors the immuneACCESS table, restricted to in-frame sequences. Some clones are absent from its copies; in checked studies, under half trace to an unresolved V gene, and the reason for the others is unknown. A total of fewer than 300,000 clones appear in this sample, 65% to 90% of them only once. Of the sample, around 15% is held by the ten largest clones. Sequences were obtained from PBMCs or T cells enriched from blood (not recorded which). Source of these receptors: a man aged 18 to 29 who had recovered from COVID-19.

The chain carries TRBV7-8 and TRBJ1-2; D is ambiguous. The CDR3 has 15 residues. CDR1 is SGHVS, CDR2 FQNEAQ, per germline. V was clipped by 0 bases and J by 3 bases, with 11 bases between them. CDR3 amino acids: CASSLALGEYYGYTF. CDR3 DNA sequence: TGTGCCAGCAGCTTAGCTCTGGGAGAATACTATGGCTACACCTTC.

CDR3 DNA sequence: TGTGCCAGCATCCAAGGGGCGGTACTGGGACTGCGGGACGAGCAGTACTTC. As protein: CASIQGAVLGLRDEQYF. The V gene is TRBV5-6, the J gene TRBJ2-7, with D possibly matching TRBD2 (6 bases). The V gene's germline CDR1 is SGHDT and CDR2 YYEEEE. The CDR3 spans 17 residues. V shed 6 bases and J shed 5 bases, with 27 bases lying between them.

V and J are TRBV11-3 and TRBJ2-5; weak D call: TRBD1 (6 bases). This CDR3 has 15 amino acids. Trimming pared 4 bases from V and 5 bases from J, leaving 17 bases between. Germline CDR1 and CDR2: SGHNT and YENEEA. CDR3 DNA sequence: TGTGCCAGCAGCTCATTCTCAGGGGCTTCGGAGACCCAGTACTTC. Translating it yields CASSSFSGASETQYF.

The rearrangement uses TRBV11-3 and TRBJ2-3; 7 nucleotides agree with TRBD1. V lost 1 base to trimming and J lost 2 bases; unmatched junction nucleotides: 3. Germline V gene lookup returns CDR1 SGHNT and CDR2 YENEEA. The CDR3 covers 15 residues. CDR3 loop: CASSLGGQSTDTQYF. The DNA for the CDR3 is TGTGCCAGCAGCTTAGGGGGACAGTCCACAGATACGCAGTATTTT.

The chain is built from TRBV5-4 and TRBJ2-1, with 15 bases aligning to TRBD2. The CDR3 consists of 15 residues. V lost 6 bases and J lost 4; bases outside the gene matches: 2. The germline V gene encodes CDR1 SGHNT and CDR2 YYREEE (reference sequence). This chain's CDR3 is CASTGLAGGYNEQFF. CDR3 nucleotide sequence: TGTGCCAGCACCGGACTAGCGGGGGGGTACAATGAGCAGTTCTTC.

V and J are TRBV19 and TRBJ1-2, with D uncertain. The CDR3 totals 13 residues. Deletions cut 6 bases from V and 4 bases from J, with 12 bases between. The germline gives CDR1 LNHDA, CDR2 SQIVND (reference sequence). CDR3 amino acids: CASSPEGLYGYTF. The CDR3 DNA follows: TGTGCCAGTAGCCCCGAGGGCCTCTATGGCTACACCTTC.

The chain combines TRBV11-2 with TRBJ2-1; D is unresolved. CDR1 is SGHAT and CDR2 is FQNNGV in the germline V gene. The V end was cut by 0 bases, the J end by 4 bases, with 7 bases between. The CDR3 contains 14 residues. CDR3 nucleotides: TGTGCCAGCAGCTTAGAGCGGTTATACAATGAGCAGTTCTTC. This encodes CASSLERLYNEQFF.

For the CDR3, the DNA is TGTGCCAGCAGCTCATACGGGACAGGGGGCTGGGATGGCTACACCTTC. It is translated as CASSSYGTGGWDGYTF. The chain has TRBV11-1 and TRBJ1-2; TRBD1 matches 12 bases. This CDR3 has 16 amino acids. Germline-derived CDR1 and CDR2 are SGHAT and FQDESV (reference sequence). Germline trimming cut 4 bases from V and 6 bases from J; bases unmatched to any gene: 9.

V usage is TRBV2 and J usage is TRBJ2-7; TRBD1 matches 9 bases. The trim removed 6 bases at V and 7 bases at J, leaving 10 bases unmatched. This CDR3 comprises 14 residues. Germline V gives CDR1 SNHLY, CDR2 FYNNEI. DNA for the CDR3: TGTGCCAGCAGCATCACCGGGACAGGGCCGGAGCAGTACTTC. This encodes CASSITGTGPEQYF.

The V gene is TRBV2, the J gene TRBJ2-3; 15 nucleotides line up with TRBD2. Germline loops: CDR1 SNHLY, CDR2 FYNNEI. The V segment lost 0 bases and the J segment 3 bases; nucleotides outside the gene matches: 10. The CDR3 length is 20 residues. The CDR3 is CASSEALGGLAGGQTDTQYF. For the CDR3, the DNA is TGTGCCAGCAGTGAAGCGCTGGGGGGACTAGCGGGGGGCCAGACAGATACGCAGTATTTT.

The chain employs TRBV5-6 and TRBJ2-7, with 12 positions matching TRBD2. Per the germline V gene, CDR1 is SGHDT and CDR2 is YYEEEE. The CDR3 runs to 15 residues. Trimming took 4 bases from V and 4 from J; bases not matched to a gene: 6. CDR3 region: CASSKTSGGLYEQYF. CDR3 coding DNA: TGTGCCAGCAGCAAGACTAGCGGGGGACTATACGAGCAGTACTTC.

The chain couples TRBV12-3 or TRBV12-4 to TRBJ2-7; 7 nucleotides align to TRBD2. This CDR3 comprises 11 residues. The ends lost 4 bases at V and 7 bases at J; junction bases unmatched: 1. CDR3 residues: CASSWGGEQYF. The CDR3 DNA sequence: TGTGCCAGCAGTTGGGGGGGGGAGCAGTACTTC.

The gene calls are TRBV7-2 and TRBJ1-3; TRBD1 is a possible D gene (6 bases). This CDR3 has 15 residues. Trimming took off 3 bases at V and 0 bases at J, with 9 bases between the two ends. Germline CDR1 and CDR2: SGHTA and FQGNSA. Here the CDR3 reads CASSLGHSSGNTIYF. The CDR3 DNA reads as TGTGCCAGCAGCTTGGGACACAGCTCTGGAAACACCATATATTTT.

The CDR3 loop is CASSRTSGLTYEQYF. The CDR3 bases are TGTGCCAGCAGCCGGACTAGCGGCCTCACCTACGAGCAGTACTTC. The chain carries TRBV11-2 and TRBJ2-7; 10 bases fit TRBD2. Germline CDR1 SGHAT, CDR2 FQNNGV. V lost 5 bases to trimming and J lost 2 bases; unmatched junction nucleotides: 6. CDR3 length: 15 amino acids.

The chain employs TRBV11-2 and TRBJ1-1; D might be TRBD1 (5 bases). The CDR3 contains 16 residues. V lost 5 bases to trimming and J lost 0 bases, with 16 bases between them. The V gene's germline CDR1 is SGHAT and CDR2 FQNNGV. CDR3 DNA: TGTGCCAGCAGCCTCAGACAGATTTCCTTGAACACTGAAGCTTTCTTT. Encoded protein: CASSLRQISLNTEAFF.

The J gene is TRBJ1-2, the V gene TRBV5-4; TRBD1 is a possible D gene (5 bases). The germline V and J ends were trimmed by 0 bases and 4 bases, with 13 bases remaining between them. Germline V gene sequence: CDR1 SGHNT, CDR2 YYREEE (reference sequence). This CDR3 spans 15 amino acids. This CDR3 is CASSLAPGTPYGYTF. In nucleotides, the CDR3 is TGTGCCAGCAGCTTGGCCCCGGGGACTCCCTATGGCTACACCTTC.

The chain uses TRBV15 and TRBJ1-1; 8 bases align to TRBD1. The CDR3 length is 15 residues. The germline V gene has CDR1 LNHNV and CDR2 YYDKDF (reference sequence). The V gene end was trimmed by 5 bases and the J gene end by 4 bases; junction bases not matched to a gene: 9. CDR3 DNA: TGTGCCACCAGCCCAGGACAGGGATATTTCACTGAAGCTTTCTTT. It is translated as CATSPGQGYFTEAFF.

The chain carries TRBV5-8 and TRBJ2-1; TRBD1 agrees at 7 bases. The J segment lost 3 bases and the V segment lost 5 bases, leaving 5 bases of the junction unmatched. The germline gives CDR1 SGHTS, CDR2 YDEGEE. The CDR3 loop spans 14 amino acids. The DNA for the CDR3 is TGTGCCAGCAGACCCTGGACAGGCTACAATGAGCAGTTCTTC. Translation: CASRPWTGYNEQFF.

The gene calls are TRBV7-9 and TRBJ1-2, with 9 bases that match TRBD1. Per germline, CDR1 SEHNR and CDR2 FQNEAQ (reference sequence). The CDR3 has 14 residues. The V and J ends lost 6 bases and 5 bases, in that order; junction bases with no gene match: 7. CDR3 protein: CASSIRDREYGYTF. The CDR3 DNA reads TGTGCCAGCAGTATCCGGGACAGGGAATATGGCTACACCTTC. Full variable domain (outside the CDR3, taken from reference TRBV7-9 and TRBJ1-2): DTGVSQNPRHKITKRGQNVTFRCDPISEHNRLYWYRQTLGQGPEFLTYFQNEAQLEKSRLLSDRFSAERPKGSFSTLEIQRTEQGDSAMYLCASSIRDREYGYTFGSGTRLTVV.

J is TRBJ1-1 and V is TRBV12-3 or TRBV12-4; a weak D match, TRBD1 (6 bases). The CDR3 is 11 amino acids. Trimming cost V 6 bases and J 6 bases, with 8 bases left between them. CDR3 loop: CASSTGPEAFF. The CDR3 DNA sequence: TGTGCCAGCAGCACAGGGCCTGAAGCTTTCTTT.

In its sample, this clone was seen a few times. The chain is built from TRBV14 and TRBJ2-7; no definite D call. Germline V gives CDR1 SGHDN, CDR2 FVKESK. The CDR3 is 11 amino acids. V lost 3 bases to trimming and J lost 5 bases, with 5 bases between them. CDR3 coding DNA: TGTGCCAGCAGCCACACTCACGAGCAGTACTTC. As protein: CASSHTHEQYF. Complete variable domain (other parts from reference TRBV14 and TRBJ2-7): EAGVTQFPSHSVIEKGQTVTLRCDPISGHDNLYWYRRVMGKEIKFLLHFVKESKQDESGMPNNRFLAERTGGTYSTLKVQPAELEDSGVYFCASSHTHEQYFGPGTRLTVT.

The chain recombines TRBV4-1 with TRBJ1-6; D not certain. The length of the CDR3 is 14 residues. V lost 4 bases and J lost 10, with 14 bases in between. Germline lookup yields CDR1 MGHRA and CDR2 YSYEKL. Here the CDR3 reads CASSPRRQESPLHF. The CDR3 DNA sequence: TGCGCCAGCAGCCCTAGGAGGCAAGAGTCACCCCTCCACTTT.

This clone was recorded a few times. V and J are TRBV7-3 and TRBJ1-6; TRBD1 matches at 7 bases. The V segment lost 5 bases and the J segment 7 bases; nucleotides outside the gene matches: 5. This CDR3 has 14 amino acids. Germline lookup yields CDR1 SGHTA and CDR2 FQGTGA. CDR3 DNA: TGTGCCAGCAGCATCGGGACAGCAAATTCACCCCTCCACTTT. It specifies CASSIGTANSPLHF.

V and J are TRBV28 and TRBJ2-2; D perhaps matches TRBD1 (6 bases). The V and J ends lost 5 bases and 0 bases respectively, with 22 bases between them. The CDR3 totals 19 residues. CDR1 is MDHEN and CDR2 is SYDVKM in the germline V gene. CDR3 sequence reads: CASSNNPGTRSSNTGELFF. The CDR3, as DNA: TGTGCCAGCAGTAATAACCCCGGGACAAGGTCATCGAACACCGGGGAGCTGTTTTTT.

V and J are TRBV5-5 and TRBJ2-3; tentatively, D is TRBD2 (5 bases). This CDR3 region has 18 residues. Germline lookup yields CDR1 SGHKS and CDR2 YYEKEE (reference sequence). V shed 5 bases and J shed 1 base, with 23 bases lying between them. CDR3 coding DNA: TGTGCCAGCAGTCAACGGGATAACACTTTATTCGGCACAGATACGCAGTATTTT. Translating it yields CASSQRDNTLFGTDTQYF.

CDR3 sequence reads: CAISTTGGNTEAFF. The CDR3 DNA sequence: TGTGCCATCAGTACGACAGGGGGAAACACTGAAGCTTTCTTT. The rearrangement joins TRBV10-3 to TRBJ1-1; 9 bases align to TRBD1. From germline, CDR1 is ENHRY and CDR2 SYGVKD. With V trimmed by 5 bases and J by 2 bases, 3 bases remained unmatched. The CDR3 runs 14 residues.

The DNA of the CDR3 is TGTGCCTGGAGTGGAAGAGGTCGAGGCGGGGAGACCCAGTACTTC. Its translation is CAWSGRGRGGETQYF. V is TRBV30 and J is TRBJ2-5, with D possibly TRBD2 on 5 matching bases. Per the germline V gene, CDR1 is GTSNPN and CDR2 is SVGIG (reference sequence). The CDR3 has 15 residues. V dropped 1 base and J dropped 5 bases, with 17 bases sitting between them.

This clone was seen once. The chain is built from TRBV6-4 and TRBJ2-2; 8 nucleotides agree with TRBD2. Germline V CDR1 and CDR2: MRHNA, SNTAGT. The length of the CDR3 is 16 residues. V gave up 4 bases and J gave up 0 bases; unmatched junction bases: 4. The CDR3 loop is CASSVLAVPNTGELFF. The CDR3 DNA is TGTGCCAGCAGTGTACTAGCGGTGCCGAACACCGGGGAGCTGTTTTTT.